This TCR beta chain was sequenced during a study of T-cell memory formation after mild COVID-19. MiXCR, applied by TCRdb to the 5' RACE reads, yields one record per CDR3 protein. The sample holds a few hundred thousand distinct CDR3 sequences; 20% are singletons and the top ten take under 25%. This clonotype was seen a handful of times. This CDR3 spans 16 amino acids. Germline loops: CDR1 SEHNR, CDR2 FQNEAQ (reference sequence). Trimming stripped 5 bases from V and 5 bases from J, with 21 bases between. Sequenced: PBMCs or a T cell subset sorted from them (not recorded which). The sequence was obtained from a man younger than 35 who had mild COVID-19 (a few samples of this study predate the infection). Cell type and time point are not known. The rearrangement joins TRBV7-9 to TRBJ2-5, with D perhaps being TRBD1 or TRBD2 (6 bases each). CDR3 residues: CASSPSWTDRGETQYF. The CDR3 nucleotides are TGTGCCAGCAGCCCGAGCTGGACAGACCGGGGGGAGACCCAGTACTTC.